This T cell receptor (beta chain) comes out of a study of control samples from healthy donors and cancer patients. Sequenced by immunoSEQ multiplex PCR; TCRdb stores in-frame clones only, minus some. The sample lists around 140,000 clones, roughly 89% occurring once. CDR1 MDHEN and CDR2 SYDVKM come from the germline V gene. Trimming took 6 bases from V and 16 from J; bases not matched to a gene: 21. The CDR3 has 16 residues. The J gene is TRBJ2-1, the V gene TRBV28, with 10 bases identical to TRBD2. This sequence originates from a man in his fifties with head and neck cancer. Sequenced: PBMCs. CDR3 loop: CASRPASGRFSSYLFF. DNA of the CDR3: TGTGCCAGCAGGCCAGCTAGCGGGAGATTTTCGTCTTATTTATTCTTC.